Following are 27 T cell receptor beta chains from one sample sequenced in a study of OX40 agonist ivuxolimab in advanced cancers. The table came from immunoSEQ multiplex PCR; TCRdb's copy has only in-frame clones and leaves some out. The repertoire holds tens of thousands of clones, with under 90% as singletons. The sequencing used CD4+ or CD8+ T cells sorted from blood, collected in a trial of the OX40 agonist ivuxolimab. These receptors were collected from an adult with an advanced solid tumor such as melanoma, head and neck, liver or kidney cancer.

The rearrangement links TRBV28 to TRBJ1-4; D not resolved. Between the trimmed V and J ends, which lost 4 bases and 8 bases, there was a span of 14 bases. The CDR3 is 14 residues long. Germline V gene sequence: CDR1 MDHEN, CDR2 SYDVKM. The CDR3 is CASSSQYEVEKLFF. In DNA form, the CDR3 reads TGTGCCAGCAGTTCCCAGTATGAAGTGGAAAAACTGTTTTTT.

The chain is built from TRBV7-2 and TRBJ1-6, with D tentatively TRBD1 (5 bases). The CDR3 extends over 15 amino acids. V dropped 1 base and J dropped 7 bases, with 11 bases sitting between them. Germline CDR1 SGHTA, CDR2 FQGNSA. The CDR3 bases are TGTGCCAGCAGCTTAGGGTTGCAGGGAAATTCACCCCTCCACTTT. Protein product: CASSLGLQGNSPLHF.

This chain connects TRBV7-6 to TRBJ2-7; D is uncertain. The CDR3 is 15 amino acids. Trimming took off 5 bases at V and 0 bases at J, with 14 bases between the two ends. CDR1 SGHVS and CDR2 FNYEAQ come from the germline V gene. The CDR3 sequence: CASSRRLDISYEQYF. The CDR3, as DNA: TGTGCCAGCAGCCGCCGACTCGATATCTCCTACGAGCAGTACTTC.

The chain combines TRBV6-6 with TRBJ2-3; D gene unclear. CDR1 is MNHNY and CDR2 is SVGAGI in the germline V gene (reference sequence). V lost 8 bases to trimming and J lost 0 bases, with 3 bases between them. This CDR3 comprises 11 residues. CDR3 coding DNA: TGTGCCAGCGGAAGCACAGATACGCAGTATTTT. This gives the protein CASGSTDTQYF.

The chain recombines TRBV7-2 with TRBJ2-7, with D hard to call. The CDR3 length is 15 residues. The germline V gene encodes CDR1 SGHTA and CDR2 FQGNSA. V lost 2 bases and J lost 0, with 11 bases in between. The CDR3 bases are TGTGCCAGCAGCTTATCGACCCGCACCTCCTACGAGCAGTACTTC. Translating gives CASSLSTRTSYEQYF.

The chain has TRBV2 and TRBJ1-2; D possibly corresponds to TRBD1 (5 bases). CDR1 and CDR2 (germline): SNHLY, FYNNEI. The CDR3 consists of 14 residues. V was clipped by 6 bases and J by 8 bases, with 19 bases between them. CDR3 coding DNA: TGTGCCAGCAGGGAGGGGACGGACCTAGCGGGCTACACCTTC. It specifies CASREGTDLAGYTF. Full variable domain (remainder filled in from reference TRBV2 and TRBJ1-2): EPEVTQTPSHQVTQMGQEVILRCVPISNHLYFYWYRQILGQKVEFLVSFYNNEISEKSEIFDDQFSVERPDGSNFTLKIRSTKLEDSAMYFCASREGTDLAGYTFGSGTRLTVV.

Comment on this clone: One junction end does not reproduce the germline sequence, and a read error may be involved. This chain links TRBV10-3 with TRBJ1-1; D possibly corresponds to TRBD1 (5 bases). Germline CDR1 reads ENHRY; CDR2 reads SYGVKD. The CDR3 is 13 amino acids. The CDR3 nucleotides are TGTGCCGTCAGGGACGGTCCAAGGACTGAAGCTTTCTTT. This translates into CAVRDGPRTEAFF.

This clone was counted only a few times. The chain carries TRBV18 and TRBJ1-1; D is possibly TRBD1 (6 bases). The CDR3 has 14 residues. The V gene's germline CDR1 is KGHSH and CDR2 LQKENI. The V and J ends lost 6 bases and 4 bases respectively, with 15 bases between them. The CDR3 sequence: CASSGGGPGTEAFF. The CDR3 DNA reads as TGTGCCAGCTCCGGGGGGGGCCCGGGCACTGAAGCTTTCTTT.

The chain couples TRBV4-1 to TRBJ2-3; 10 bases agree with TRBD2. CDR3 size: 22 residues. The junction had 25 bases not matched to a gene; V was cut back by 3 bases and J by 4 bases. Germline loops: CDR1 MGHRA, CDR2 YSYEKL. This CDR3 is CASSQPTVGGGLAGVRSDTQYF. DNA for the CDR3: TGCGCCAGCAGCCAGCCGACTGTCGGCGGGGGGCTAGCGGGAGTTAGATCAGATACGCAGTATTTT.

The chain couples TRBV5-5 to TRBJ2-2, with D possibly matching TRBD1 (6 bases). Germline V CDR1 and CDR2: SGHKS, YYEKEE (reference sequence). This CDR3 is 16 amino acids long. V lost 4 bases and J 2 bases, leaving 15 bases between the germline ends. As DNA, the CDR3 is TGTGCCAGCAGCGGATACAGGGAAAAAAACACCGGGGAGCTGTTTTTT. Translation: CASSGYREKNTGELFF. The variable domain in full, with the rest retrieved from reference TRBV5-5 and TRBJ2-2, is DAGVTQSPTHLIKTRGQQVTLRCSPISGHKSVSWYQQVLGQGPQFIFQYYEKEERGRGNFPDRFSARQFPNYSSELNVNALLLGDSALYLCASSGYREKNTGELFFGEGSRLTVL.

CDR3 protein: CASRSLAGIYEQYF. The CDR3 bases are TGTGCCAGCAGGTCGCTAGCGGGAATTTACGAGCAGTACTTC. This chain links TRBV6-6 with TRBJ2-7; 9 bases agree with TRBD2. CDR1 is MNHNY, CDR2 SVGAGI, per germline (reference sequence). V trimming: 6 bases; J trimming: 4 bases; junction bases outside the gene matches: 7. The CDR3 loop spans 14 amino acids.

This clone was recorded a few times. CDR3 bases: TGTGCCAGTAAGGGCCAAACAATGAACACTGAAGCTTTCTTT. It yields the protein CASKGQTMNTEAFF. This chain links TRBV19 with TRBJ1-1; D call uncertain. Deletions cut 7 bases from V and 0 bases from J, with 12 bases between. The germline gives CDR1 LNHDA, CDR2 SQIVND (reference sequence). The CDR3 has 14 residues.

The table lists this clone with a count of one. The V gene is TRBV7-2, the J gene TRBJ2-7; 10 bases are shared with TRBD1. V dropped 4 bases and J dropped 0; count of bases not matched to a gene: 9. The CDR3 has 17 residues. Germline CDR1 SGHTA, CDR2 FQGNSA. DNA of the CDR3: TGTGCCAGCAGCTCGCCAAGGACAGGGGGATTCTCCTACGAGCAGTACTTC. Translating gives CASSSPRTGGFSYEQYF. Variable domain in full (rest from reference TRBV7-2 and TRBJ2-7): GAGVSQSPSNKVTEKGKDVELRCDPISGHTALYWYRQSLGQGLEFLIYFQGNSAPDKSGLPSDRFSAERTGGSVSTLTIQRTQQEDSAVYLCASSSPRTGGFSYEQYFGPGTRLTVT.

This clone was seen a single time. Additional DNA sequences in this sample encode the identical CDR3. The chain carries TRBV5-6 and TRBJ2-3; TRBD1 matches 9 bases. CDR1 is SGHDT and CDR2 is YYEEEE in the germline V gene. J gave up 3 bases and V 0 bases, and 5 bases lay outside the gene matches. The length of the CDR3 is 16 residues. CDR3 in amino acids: CASSLVTGGFTDTQYF. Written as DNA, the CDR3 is TGTGCCAGCAGCTTGGTGACAGGGGGATTTACAGATACGCAGTATTTT.

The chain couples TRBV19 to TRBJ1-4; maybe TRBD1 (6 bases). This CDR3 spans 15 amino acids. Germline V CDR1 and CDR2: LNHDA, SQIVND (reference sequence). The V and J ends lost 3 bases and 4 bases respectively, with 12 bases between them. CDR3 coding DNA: TGTGCCAGTAGTATTCAGGGACATTATAATGAAAAACTGTTTTTT. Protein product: CASSIQGHYNEKLFF.

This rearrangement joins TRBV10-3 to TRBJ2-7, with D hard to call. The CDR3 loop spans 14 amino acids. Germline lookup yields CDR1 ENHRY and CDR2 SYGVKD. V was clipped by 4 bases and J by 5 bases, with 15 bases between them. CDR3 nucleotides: TGTGCCATCAGTGGGATAGAACCCGACCACGAGCAGTACTTC. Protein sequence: CAISGIEPDHEQYF.

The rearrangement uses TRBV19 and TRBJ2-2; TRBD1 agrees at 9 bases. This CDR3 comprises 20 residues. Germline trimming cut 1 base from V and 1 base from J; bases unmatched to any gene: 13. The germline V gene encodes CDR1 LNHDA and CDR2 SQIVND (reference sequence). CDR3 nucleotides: TGTGCCAGTAGTATAGGACCGGGACAGGGACTCCGACAGAACACCGGGGAGCTGTTTTTT. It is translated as CASSIGPGQGLRQNTGELFF.

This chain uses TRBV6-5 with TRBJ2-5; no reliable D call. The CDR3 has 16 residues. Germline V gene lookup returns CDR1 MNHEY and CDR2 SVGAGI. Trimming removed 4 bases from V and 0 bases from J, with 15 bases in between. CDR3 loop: CASSSSGYSYQETQYF. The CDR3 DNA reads TGTGCCAGCAGTTCCTCCGGCTACTCGTACCAAGAGACCCAGTACTTC.

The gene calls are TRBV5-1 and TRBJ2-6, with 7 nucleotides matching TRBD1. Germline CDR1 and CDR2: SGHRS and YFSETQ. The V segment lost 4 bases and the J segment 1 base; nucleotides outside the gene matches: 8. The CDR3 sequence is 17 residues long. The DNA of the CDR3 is TGCGCCAGCAGCCCTGGGACAGATTGGTCTGGGGCCAACGTCCTGACTTTC. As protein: CASSPGTDWSGANVLTF.

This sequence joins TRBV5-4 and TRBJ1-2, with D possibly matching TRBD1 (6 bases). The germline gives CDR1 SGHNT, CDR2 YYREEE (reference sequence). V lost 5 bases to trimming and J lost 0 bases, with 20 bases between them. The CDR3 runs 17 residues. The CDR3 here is CASRGPRTAPTNYGYTF. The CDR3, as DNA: TGTGCCAGCAGGGGGCCTCGGACAGCACCTACTAACTATGGCTACACCTTC.

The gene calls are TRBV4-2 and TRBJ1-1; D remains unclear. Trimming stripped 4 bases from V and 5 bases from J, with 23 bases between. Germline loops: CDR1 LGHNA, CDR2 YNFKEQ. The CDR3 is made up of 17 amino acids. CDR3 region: CASSLADARFIGTEAFF. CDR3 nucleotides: TGTGCCAGCAGCCTAGCGGACGCTCGGTTTATAGGGACTGAAGCTTTCTTT.

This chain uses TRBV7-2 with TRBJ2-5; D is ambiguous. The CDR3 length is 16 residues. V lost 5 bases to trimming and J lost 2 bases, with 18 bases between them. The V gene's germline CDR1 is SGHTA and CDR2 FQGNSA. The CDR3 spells CASSPPGVTRQETQYF. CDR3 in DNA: TGTGCCAGCAGCCCCCCTGGAGTTACTCGACAAGAGACCCAGTACTTC. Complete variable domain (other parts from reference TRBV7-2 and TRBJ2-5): GAGVSQSPSNKVTEKGKDVELRCDPISGHTALYWYRQSLGQGLEFLIYFQGNSAPDKSGLPSDRFSAERTGGSVSTLTIQRTQQEDSAVYLCASSPPGVTRQETQYFGPGTRLLVL.

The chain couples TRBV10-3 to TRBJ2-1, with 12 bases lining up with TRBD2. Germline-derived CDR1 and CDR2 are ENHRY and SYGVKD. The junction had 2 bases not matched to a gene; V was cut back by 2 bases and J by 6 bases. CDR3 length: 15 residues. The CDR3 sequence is CAISETSGGTNEQFF. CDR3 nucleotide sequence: TGTGCCATCAGTGAGACTAGCGGGGGGACCAATGAGCAGTTCTTC.

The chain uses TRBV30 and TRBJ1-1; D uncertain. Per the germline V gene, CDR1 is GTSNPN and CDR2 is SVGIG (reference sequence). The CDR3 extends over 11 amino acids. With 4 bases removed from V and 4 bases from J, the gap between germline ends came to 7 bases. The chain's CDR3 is CAWTSTTEAFF. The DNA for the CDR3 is TGTGCCTGGACCTCGACCACTGAAGCTTTCTTT. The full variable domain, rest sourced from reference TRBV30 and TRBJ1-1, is SQTIHQWPATLVQPVGSPLSLECTVEGTSNPNLYWYRQAAGRGLQLLFYSVGIGQISSEVPQNLSASRPQDRQFILSSKKLLLSDSGFYLCAWTSTTEAFFGQGTRLTVV.

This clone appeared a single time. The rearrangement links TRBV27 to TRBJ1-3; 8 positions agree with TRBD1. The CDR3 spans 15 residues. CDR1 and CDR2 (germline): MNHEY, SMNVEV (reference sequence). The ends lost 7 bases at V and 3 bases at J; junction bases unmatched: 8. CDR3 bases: TGTGCCAGCAAGACTCTCGGACAGGGTGGAAACACCATATATTTT. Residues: CASKTLGQGGNTIYF.

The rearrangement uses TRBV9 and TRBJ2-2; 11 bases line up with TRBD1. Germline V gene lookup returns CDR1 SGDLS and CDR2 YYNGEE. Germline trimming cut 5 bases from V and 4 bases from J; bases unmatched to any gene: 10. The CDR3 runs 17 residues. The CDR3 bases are TGTGCCAGCAGTCGGACCGGGACAGGGGGAGGCACCGGGGAGCTGTTTTTT. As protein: CASSRTGTGGGTGELFF.

Here the CDR3 DNA reads TGTGCCAGCAGTGCAACAGCGAACACCGGGGAGCTGTTTTTT. Translating it yields CASSATANTGELFF. V is TRBV6-1 and J is TRBJ2-2; D ambiguous. V lost 4 bases, J lost 0 bases, and 6 bases lay in between. The germline V gene encodes CDR1 MNHNS and CDR2 SASEGT. The CDR3 spans 14 residues.